One and the same sample provided the 4 T cell receptor beta chains below, sequenced in a study of T cell responses to AZD1222 COVID-19 vaccine (dated by TCRdb to about 2021). The time point label for this specimen denotes: baseline before first vaccination. The library came from the immunoSEQ multiplex PCR assay. Sourced from immuneACCESS, this table was stored by TCRdb with only in-frame sequences that have V and J called. A share of the clones is absent; for the studies checked, an unresolved V gene accounts for under half, and the remainder has no known explanation. Across this sample there are approximately 150,000 clones, with 85% to 90% seen only once. The top ten constitute approximately 1.6% of the sample. Sequences were derived from peripheral blood, sampled on day 0 of AZD1222 vaccination. The receptors come from an adult in good health.

The chain is built from TRBV11-2 and TRBJ1-6, with 7 positions matching TRBD1. Germline V lookup: CDR1 SGHAT, CDR2 FQNNGV. CDR3 length: 16 amino acids. V gave up 4 bases and J gave up 5 bases; unmatched junction bases: 8. The CDR3 bases are TGTGCCAGCAGCTCCGGAGGGACAGTGAATAATTCACCCCTCCACTTT. Encoded protein: CASSSGGTVNNSPLHF.

The CDR3 loop is CAISEFAGSDEKLFF. The CDR3 DNA is TGTGCCATCAGTGAGTTTGCGGGGAGCGATGAAAAACTGTTTTTT. V usage is TRBV10-3 and J usage is TRBJ1-4; D not certain. This CDR3 has 15 residues. Trimming took 1 base from V and 6 from J, leaving 12 bases between them. Per germline, CDR1 ENHRY and CDR2 SYGVKD.

This chain uses TRBV7-2 with TRBJ1-2, with TRBD1 matching 7 bases. The CDR3 extends over 15 amino acids. The trim removed 5 bases at V and 5 bases at J, leaving 11 bases unmatched. The germline V gene has CDR1 SGHTA and CDR2 FQGNSA. In nucleotides, the CDR3 is TGTGCCAGCAGCATTGGGACAGATAAGGTATATGGCTACACCTTC. Translating it yields CASSIGTDKVYGYTF. Looking up the rest from reference TRBV7-2 and TRBJ1-2 gives the full variable domain: GAGVSQSPSNKVTEKGKDVELRCDPISGHTALYWYRQSLGQGLEFLIYFQGNSAPDKSGLPSDRFSAERTGGSVSTLTIQRTQQEDSAVYLCASSIGTDKVYGYTFGSGTRLTVV.

The chain links TRBV11-2 to TRBJ1-1; 7 bases line up with TRBD1. Germline V gives CDR1 SGHAT, CDR2 FQNNGV. There are 15 residues in the CDR3. After removal of 7 bases from V and 3 bases from J, the junction contained 11 bases not matched to a gene. The CDR3, as DNA: TGTGCCAGCACCCAACGGGGGCAGGGGGACACTGAAGCTTTCTTT. Encoded protein: CASTQRGQGDTEAFF. The complete variable domain, with remaining parts taken from reference TRBV11-2 and TRBJ1-1, reads EAGVAQSPRYKIIEKRQSVAFWCNPISGHATLYWYQQILGQGPKLLIQFQNNGVVDDSQLPKDRFSAERLKGVDSTLKIQPAKLEDSAVYLCASTQRGQGDTEAFFGQGTRLTVV.